The 29 T cell receptor beta chains presented below share a single source sample, sequenced in a study of T cells in Graves' hyperthyroidism and ophthalmopathy. Amplification targeted TCR beta CDR3 regions from RNA transcripts. HTBI primers were employed in a first-round RT-PCR of the TCR CDR3. Using its own MiXCR run on the multiplex PCR reads, TCRdb lists one record per CDR3 protein. The data hold hundreds of thousands of distinct CDR3 sequences, with roughly 15% observed a single time. Sequenced input: blood. The receptors stem from a woman aged 18-29 years with Graves' hyperthyroidism.

In its sample, this clonotype was seen a few times. The chain carries TRBV29-1 and TRBJ2-7, with unresolved D. V dropped 4 bases and J dropped 6 bases, with 13 bases sitting between them. The CDR3 consists of 12 residues. Per germline, CDR1 SQVTM and CDR2 ANQGSEA. The DNA for the CDR3 is TGCAGCGTTGTGAGGTCCACTTCCGAGCAGTACTTC. The encoded protein is CSVVRSTSEQYF.

This clonotype was detected only a few times. This chain uses TRBV9 with TRBJ2-5, with TRBD2 matching 10 bases. V was pared by 6 bases and J by 0 bases, with 5 bases of the junction left unmatched. The CDR3 contains 15 residues. Germline CDR1 and CDR2: SGDLS and YYNGEE. CDR3 in DNA: TGTGCCAGCAACAGGGGACTAGCGTACCAAGAGACCCAGTACTTC. It is translated as CASNRGLAYQETQYF. The entire variable domain, with the rest obtained from reference TRBV9 and TRBJ2-5, is as follows: DSGVTQTPKHLITATGQRVTLRCSPRSGDLSVYWYQQSLDQGLQFLIQYYNGEERAKGNILERFSAQQFPDLHSELNLSSLELGDSALYFCASNRGLAYQETQYFGPGTRLLVL.

In its sample, this clonotype was seen many times. V is TRBV4-1 and J is TRBJ2-5; D not certain. Germline assignment: CDR1 MGHRA and CDR2 YSYEKL. Trimming stripped 0 bases from V and 4 bases from J, with 18 bases between. The CDR3 consists of 17 residues. CDR3 sequence: CASSQDYERPWGETQYF. As DNA, the CDR3 is TGCGCCAGCAGCCAAGATTACGAGAGACCCTGGGGAGAGACCCAGTACTTC.

The table lists this clonotype with many counts. The chain employs TRBV7-8 and TRBJ2-5; the D is unclear. V lost 5 bases and J lost 2, with 9 bases in between. Germline CDR1 SGHVS, CDR2 FQNEAQ. CDR3 length: 13 amino acids. The CDR3 sequence is CASSPDSQETQYF. CDR3 coding DNA: TGTGCCAGCAGCCCCGACTCGCAAGAGACCCAGTACTTC.

This clonotype was seen ten or more times. The chain employs TRBV12-3 or TRBV12-4 and TRBJ2-7; maybe TRBD1 (6 bases). This CDR3 has 14 residues. V lost 4 bases to trimming and J lost 4 bases, with 14 bases between them. CDR3 amino acids: CASSSEQGPYEQYF. Written as DNA, the CDR3 is TGTGCCAGCAGTTCGGAACAGGGTCCGTACGAGCAGTACTTC.

In this sample, this clonotype turned up a few times. One junction end does not reproduce the germline sequence, and a read error may be involved. The rearrangement links TRBV9 to TRBJ1-5, with D possibly TRBD1 on 5 matching bases. The CDR3 has 14 amino acids. The germline V gene has CDR1 SGDLS and CDR2 YYNGEE. CDR3 in DNA: TGTGCCAGCAGCGTCGGGGCTAGCAATCAGCCCCAGCTTTTT. Its protein product is CASSVGASNQPQLF.

The V and J genes are TRBV19 and TRBJ2-2; 10 nucleotides line up with TRBD2. The V segment lost 5 bases and the J segment 4 bases; nucleotides outside the gene matches: 16. The CDR3 runs to 19 residues. The germline V gene has CDR1 LNHDA and CDR2 SQIVND (reference sequence). This chain's CDR3 is CASSALYARAGGSTGELFF. The CDR3, as DNA: TGTGCCAGTAGTGCCCTCTATGCCCGAGCGGGAGGGTCCACCGGGGAGCTGTTTTTT.

The table lists this clonotype with a few counts. This may be a read error: a much more frequent sequence differs by one nucleotide. The chain has TRBV2 and TRBJ2-3; D may be TRBD2 (5 bases). V lost 8 bases and J lost 4, with 16 bases in between. The CDR3 sequence is 14 residues long. Germline values: CDR1 SNHLY, CDR2 FYNNEI. Here the CDR3 DNA reads TGTGCCAGCGGTAGGGCAGATAGCGCAGATACGCAGTATTTT. Encoded protein: CASGRADSADTQYF.

This clonotype was counted ten times or more. J is TRBJ2-5 and V is TRBV7-2, with no clear D. With 1 base removed from V and 4 bases from J, the gap between germline ends came to 13 bases. The CDR3 covers 15 residues. CDR1 and CDR2 (germline): SGHTA, FQGNSA. CDR3 nucleotides: TGTGCCAGCAGCTTAGGACTCCCCTCGGTAGAGACCCAGTACTTC. Amino acid sequence: CASSLGLPSVETQYF.

The V call is TRBV29-1, the J call TRBJ2-1; D uncertain. The CDR3 spans 12 residues. Looked up from germline, CDR1 is SQVTM and CDR2 is ANQGSEA. Trimming stripped 5 bases from V and 5 bases from J, with 10 bases between. CDR3 nucleotides: TGCAGCGTTATGAACAATCACAATGAGCAGTTCTTC. Amino acid sequence: CSVMNNHNEQFF.

In this sample, this clonotype turned up many times. The chain joins TRBV7-8 to TRBJ2-1, with 9 nucleotides matching TRBD2. The V gene's germline CDR1 is SGHVS and CDR2 FQNEAQ. This CDR3 has 18 residues. V was clipped by 1 base and J by 0 bases; unmatched bases: 7. The CDR3 DNA reads TGTGCCAGCAGCTTAGGTCAAGCGGGAGGTTCCTCCTACAATGAGCAGTTCTTC. It specifies CASSLGQAGGSSYNEQFF. Looking up the rest from reference TRBV7-8 and TRBJ2-1 gives the full variable domain: GAGVSQSPRYKVAKRGQDVALRCDPISGHVSLFWYQQALGQGPEFLTYFQNEAQLDKSGLPSDRFFAERPEGSVSTLKIQRTQQEDSAVYLCASSLGQAGGSSYNEQFFGPGTRLTVL.

This clonotype was seen at least ten times. This chain uses TRBV10-3 with TRBJ1-2; D possibly corresponds to TRBD1 (5 bases). CDR3 size: 13 residues. V was pared by 6 bases and J by 8 bases, with 16 bases between. Germline V gene sequence: CDR1 ENHRY, CDR2 SYGVKD. CDR3 sequence: CAIRELRAEGYTF. CDR3 DNA: TGTGCCATCAGAGAACTCAGGGCTGAGGGCTACACCTTC.

This clonotype was seen only a few times. This chain uses TRBV6-1 with TRBJ1-4, with TRBD1 matching over 7 bases. Germline V lookup: CDR1 MNHNS, CDR2 SASEGT. CDR3 length: 15 residues. The junction had 7 bases not matched to a gene; V was cut back by 5 bases and J by 4 bases. The CDR3 DNA reads TGTGCCAGCAGTAAACGGACAGGACTTAATGAAAAACTGTTTTTT. This codes for CASSKRTGLNEKLFF.

V gene TRBV18 combines with J gene TRBJ2-6; the match to TRBD1 covers 8 bases. V gave up 4 bases and J gave up 9 bases; unmatched junction bases: 5. The CDR3 is 14 amino acids. CDR1 and CDR2 from the germline V gene are KGHSH and LQKENI. The chain's CDR3 is CASSLTGTGNVLTF. CDR3 bases: TGTGCCAGCTCACTAACCGGGACAGGCAACGTCCTGACTTTC.

In this sample, this clonotype turned up once. This chain connects TRBV7-2 to TRBJ2-1; 11 bases map to TRBD2. Germline loops: CDR1 SGHTA, CDR2 FQGNSA. V dropped 5 bases and J dropped 6; count of bases not matched to a gene: 9. The CDR3 has 16 residues. This CDR3 is CASSSRASGGFNEQFF. Written as DNA, the CDR3 is TGTGCCAGCAGCAGCCGGGCTAGCGGGGGGTTCAATGAGCAGTTCTTC.

DNA for the CDR3: TGCAGTGCTTTTTCCCGGGACCCGCAGAATCGGGCGAATCAGCCCCAGCATTTT. It specifies CSAFSRDPQNRANQPQHF. The chain is built from TRBV20-1 and TRBJ1-5; D might be TRBD1 (5 bases). V was pared by 5 bases and J by 4 bases, with 27 bases between. Germline assignment: CDR1 DFQATT and CDR2 SNEGSKA (reference sequence). The CDR3 totals 18 residues.

A few counts support this clonotype. The chain links TRBV6-2 or TRBV6-3 to TRBJ2-3, with 9 bases matching TRBD2. V gave up 4 bases and J gave up 6 bases; unmatched junction bases: 8. This CDR3 is built from 15 residues. Germline V gene sequence: CDR1 MNHEY, CDR2 SVGEGT. In DNA form, the CDR3 reads TGTGCCAGCAGTTTAATAGCGGGAGCTGGCGATACGCAGTATTTT. It specifies CASSLIAGAGDTQYF.

As for this clonotype: A much bigger clone sits one base away, suggesting this may be a read error. The rearrangement joins TRBV7-9 to TRBJ2-7; TRBD2 matches at 7 bases. CDR3 length: 14 residues. Unmatched junction bases numbered 11, after V lost 6 bases and J lost 6 bases. Germline values: CDR1 SEHNR, CDR2 FQNEAQ (reference sequence). CDR3 protein: CASRLTGGSGEQYF. The CDR3 region has the DNA TGTGCCAGCAGGTTGACTGGCGGGAGTGGCGAGCAGTACTTC.

This clonotype was counted ten times or more. The V gene is TRBV11-2, the J gene TRBJ2-7; 8 nucleotides line up with TRBD2. V shed 2 bases, J shed 6 bases, and the junction held 3 bases outside the gene matches. Germline lookup yields CDR1 SGHAT and CDR2 FQNNGV. The CDR3 consists of 13 residues. The CDR3 sequence is CASSLIREGEQYF. The DNA for the CDR3 is TGTGCCAGCAGCTTAATTCGGGAGGGCGAGCAGTACTTC.

This clonotype was seen just once. V and J are TRBV6-1 and TRBJ2-7; possible D gene TRBD2, 5 bases. Trimming left V 6 bases short and J 3 bases short, with 15 bases between. Germline V CDR1 and CDR2: MNHNS, SASEGT. The CDR3 consists of 14 residues. CDR3: CASSRSDPNYEQYF. The CDR3 DNA follows: TGTGCCAGCAGCCGTAGCGACCCAAACTACGAGCAGTACTTC.

The chain links TRBV14 to TRBJ1-2; D ambiguous. V lost 0 bases to trimming and J lost 2 bases, with 7 bases between them. This CDR3 region has 14 residues. Germline V lookup: CDR1 SGHDN, CDR2 FVKESK. The CDR3 DNA reads TGTGCCAGCAGCCAAGAGCGGCAGAACTATGGCTACACCTTC. It is translated as CASSQERQNYGYTF.

This sequence joins TRBV6-2 or TRBV6-3 and TRBJ2-1; unclear D gene. The V gene's germline CDR1 is MNHEY and CDR2 SVGEGT. CDR3 length equals 15 residues. Trimming cost V 5 bases and J 5 bases, with 16 bases left between them. CDR3: CASSGIGRWNNEQFF. The DNA of the CDR3 is TGTGCCAGCAGTGGTATCGGAAGGTGGAACAATGAGCAGTTCTTC.

A few counts support this clonotype. The genes are TRBV24-1 and TRBJ2-7; a possible D gene is TRBD2 (6 bases). CDR1 and CDR2 from the germline V gene are KGHDR and SFDVKD. Deletions cut 8 bases from V and 1 base from J, with 23 bases between. The length of the CDR3 is 17 residues. The CDR3 reads CATTDGHEGGPSYEQYF. The CDR3 bases are TGTGCCACCACAGATGGGCACGAGGGAGGACCATCCTACGAGCAGTACTTC.

This clonotype was seen more than once but under ten times. The V and J genes are TRBV30 and TRBJ1-6; D unclear. Trimming removed 1 base from V and 3 bases from J, with 7 bases in between. Germline values: CDR1 GTSNPN, CDR2 SVGIG (reference sequence). There are 14 residues in the CDR3. The CDR3 here is CAWSAGIYNSPLHF. DNA for the CDR3: TGTGCCTGGAGTGCCGGGATCTATAATTCACCCCTCCACTTT.

This clonotype appeared a few times. V gene TRBV6-2 or TRBV6-3 combines with J gene TRBJ2-1, with a possible D match to TRBD2 (6 bases). Germline V gene lookup returns CDR1 MNHEY and CDR2 SVGEGT. This CDR3 region has 13 residues. The ends were cut back, 6 bases at V and 7 bases at J, with 13 bases in the middle. This CDR3 reads CASRSSASNEQFF. In DNA, the CDR3 is TGTGCCAGCAGGTCTAGCGCTTCGAATGAGCAGTTCTTC.

This clonotype was detected many times. The CDR3 here is CASSQEGQGTTYEQYF. As DNA, the CDR3 is TGCGCCAGCAGCCAAGAAGGGCAGGGGACCACCTACGAGCAGTACTTC. This chain connects TRBV4-3 to TRBJ2-7, with D tentatively TRBD1 (6 bases). The CDR3 spans 16 residues. V dropped 0 bases and J dropped 2 bases, with 14 bases sitting between them. Germline V lookup: CDR1 LGHNA, CDR2 YSLEER.

At least ten counts were recorded for this clonotype. This chain uses TRBV2 with TRBJ2-1; the match to TRBD2 covers 8 bases. From germline, CDR1 is SNHLY and CDR2 FYNNEI. V gave up 6 bases and J gave up 4 bases; unmatched junction bases: 5. There are 14 residues in the CDR3. CDR3 sequence (DNA): TGTGCCAGCAGCGCTCGACTAGCGTACAATGAGCAGTTCTTC. It codes for CASSARLAYNEQFF.

This clonotype was counted at least ten times. V gene TRBV11-1 combines with J gene TRBJ2-1; unclear D gene. This CDR3 contains 14 residues. Germline V gives CDR1 SGHAT, CDR2 FQDESV (reference sequence). V lost 5 bases and J lost 0, with 8 bases in between. The CDR3 spells CASSPTGSYNEQFF. The CDR3 DNA sequence: TGTGCCAGCAGCCCTACCGGCTCCTACAATGAGCAGTTCTTC.

The chain links TRBV19 to TRBJ1-1, with no clear D. Trimming took off 6 bases at V and 3 bases at J, with 14 bases between the two ends. The CDR3 is 14 amino acids. Germline loops: CDR1 LNHDA, CDR2 SQIVND (reference sequence). In DNA form, the CDR3 reads TGTGCCAGTAGCCAAGGGAGAATGGACACTGAAGCTTTCTTT. Translation gives CASSQGRMDTEAFF.